These 5 T cell receptor beta chains were all obtained from the same sample, sequenced in a study of blood T cells in healthy people across ages. With a J-beta primer mix and a sample-barcoded 5' primer, a second PCR ran about 7 to 12 cycles. TCRdb recomputed calls from the 5' RACE reads with MiXCR, one row per CDR3 protein. Among approximately 2,000,000 distinct CDR3 sequences listed, about 39% were seen once. Material for sequencing was blood. All receptors come from a human donor in good health.

This clonotype was detected a few times. The rearrangement uses TRBV6-4 and TRBJ1-3; 8 bases match TRBD1. V shed 8 bases, J shed 4 bases, and the junction held 10 bases outside the gene matches. Looked up from germline, CDR1 is MRHNA and CDR2 is SNTAGT. This CDR3 is built from 15 residues. CDR3 amino acids: CASGRDRFSGNTIYF. The CDR3 DNA reads as TGTGCCAGCGGAAGGGACAGGTTTTCCGGAAACACCATATATTTT.

The chain has TRBV4-2 and TRBJ1-2; D remains unclear. CDR3 length: 13 amino acids. V was shortened by 0 bases and J by 8 bases, with 10 bases between the two germline ends. The germline CDR1 and CDR2 sequences are LGHNA and YNFKEQ. CDR3 amino acids: CASSQDTRWGYTF. The CDR3 DNA sequence: TGTGCCAGCAGCCAAGATACGCGATGGGGCTACACCTTC.

In its sample, this clonotype was seen once. The J gene is TRBJ1-2, the V gene TRBV5-5; no definite D call. The V gene's germline CDR1 is SGHKS and CDR2 YYEKEE (reference sequence). The CDR3 has 16 amino acids. V lost 0 bases and J lost 4, with 16 bases in between. The CDR3 here is CASSLDKLGVFYGYTF. The CDR3, as DNA: TGTGCCAGCAGCTTGGACAAACTCGGGGTCTTCTATGGCTACACCTTC.

This chain joins TRBV5-1 and TRBJ2-1; 7 positions agree with TRBD2. The ends lost 4 bases at V and 5 bases at J; junction bases unmatched: 12. The CDR3 runs to 16 residues. Looked up from germline, CDR1 is SGHRS and CDR2 is YFSETQ. The CDR3 sequence is CASSRPRTGGDNEQFF. CDR3 in DNA: TGCGCCAGCAGCCGCCCGAGGACTGGGGGGGACAATGAGCAGTTCTTC.

In this sample, this clonotype turned up a few times. The rearrangement joins TRBV29-1 to TRBJ2-1; D gene uncertain. The germline gives CDR1 SQVTM, CDR2 ANQGSEA. The CDR3 runs 11 residues. Trimming took off 5 bases at V and 6 bases at J, with 8 bases between the two ends. The DNA of the CDR3 is TGCAGCGTTACCCCTTCCAATGAGCAGTTCTTC. Protein sequence: CSVTPSNEQFF.